This note documents a single T cell receptor (beta chain) sequence. Its specificity is not known. Trimming cost V 0 bases and J 7 bases; bases outside gene matches: 9. The CDR3 sequence is 16 residues long. CDR1 is DFQATT, CDR2 SNEGSKA, per germline (reference sequence). This sample was included in a study of blood T cells in healthy people across ages. Points from the study as a whole: PBMC samples, being unsorted, prevented any conclusive comparison of naive and antigen-experienced cells. Estimates based on one million T cells were treated as lower bounds. CMV status of donors was not determined, possibly confounding expanded clonotype changes.

For the second PCR, which ran for roughly 6 to 12 cycles, a sample-barcoded 5' primer and a J-beta primer mix were used. MiXCR, applied by TCRdb to the 5' RACE reads, yields one record per CDR3 protein. Of just under 550,000 distinct CDR3 sequences in the sample, nearly 25% were seen once. These data were also filed under a second study, of T cells of mothers and their children. That source notes: Samples were obtained from three healthy Caucasian mothers and their six children.

Sample: blood. This TCR was sampled from a boy younger than 18 in good health. The chain employs TRBV20-1 and TRBJ2-2; 9 nucleotides agree with TRBD1. CDR3: CSARDHRGHFGGELFF. CDR3 nucleotide sequence: TGCAGTGCTAGAGACCACAGGGGGCACTTTGGCGGGGAGCTGTTTTTT.